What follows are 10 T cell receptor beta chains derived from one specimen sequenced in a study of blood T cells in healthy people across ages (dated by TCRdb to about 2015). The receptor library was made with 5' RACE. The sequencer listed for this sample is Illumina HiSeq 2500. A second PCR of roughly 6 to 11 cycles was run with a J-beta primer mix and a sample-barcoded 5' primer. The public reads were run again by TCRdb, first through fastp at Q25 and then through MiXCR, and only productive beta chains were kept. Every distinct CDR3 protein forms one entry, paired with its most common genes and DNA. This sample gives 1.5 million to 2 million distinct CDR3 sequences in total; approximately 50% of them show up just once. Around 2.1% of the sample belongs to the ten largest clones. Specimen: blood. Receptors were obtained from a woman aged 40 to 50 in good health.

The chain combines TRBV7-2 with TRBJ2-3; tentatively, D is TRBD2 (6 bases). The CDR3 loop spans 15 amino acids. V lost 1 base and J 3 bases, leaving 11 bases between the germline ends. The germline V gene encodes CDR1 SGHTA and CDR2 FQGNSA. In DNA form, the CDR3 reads TGTGCCAGCAGCTTAGTTATCCGGGGGACAGATACGCAGTATTTT. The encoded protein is CASSLVIRGTDTQYF.

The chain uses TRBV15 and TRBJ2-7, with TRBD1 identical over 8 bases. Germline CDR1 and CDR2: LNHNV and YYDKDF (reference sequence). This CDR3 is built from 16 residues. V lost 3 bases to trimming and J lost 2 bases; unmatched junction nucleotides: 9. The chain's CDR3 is CATSRDRVGEPYEQYF. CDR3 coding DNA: TGTGCCACCAGCAGGGACAGGGTTGGGGAGCCCTACGAGCAGTACTTC.

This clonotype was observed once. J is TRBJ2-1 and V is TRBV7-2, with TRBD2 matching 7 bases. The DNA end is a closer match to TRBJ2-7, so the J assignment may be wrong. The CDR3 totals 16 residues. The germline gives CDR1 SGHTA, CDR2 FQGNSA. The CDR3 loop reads CASSPKAGTSYNEQYF. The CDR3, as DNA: TGTGCCAGCAGCCCAAAAGCGGGGACCTCCTACAATGAGCAGTACTTC.

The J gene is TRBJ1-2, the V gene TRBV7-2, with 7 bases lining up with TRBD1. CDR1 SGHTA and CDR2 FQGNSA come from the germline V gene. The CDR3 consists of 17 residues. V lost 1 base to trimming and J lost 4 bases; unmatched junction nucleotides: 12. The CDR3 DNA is TGTGCCAGCAGCTTAGAATCGGTGACAGGGCTAAGCTATGGCTACACCTTC. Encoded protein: CASSLESVTGLSYGYTF.

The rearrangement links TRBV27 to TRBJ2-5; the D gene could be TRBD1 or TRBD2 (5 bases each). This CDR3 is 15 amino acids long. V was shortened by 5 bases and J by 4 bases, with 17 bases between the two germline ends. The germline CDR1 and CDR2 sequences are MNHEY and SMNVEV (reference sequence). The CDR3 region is CASSRSGTLGETQYF. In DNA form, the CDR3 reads TGTGCCAGCAGTCGTTCCGGGACCCTTGGAGAGACCCAGTACTTC.

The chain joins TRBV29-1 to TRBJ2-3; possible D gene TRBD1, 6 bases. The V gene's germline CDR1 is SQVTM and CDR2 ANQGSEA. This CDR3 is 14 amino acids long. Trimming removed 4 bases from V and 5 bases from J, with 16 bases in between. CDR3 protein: CSVAVEGERDTQYF. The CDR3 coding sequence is TGCAGCGTTGCAGTAGAGGGGGAGAGAGATACGCAGTATTTT.

The CDR3 DNA follows: TGCAGCGTTGTGGAGGGACTAGCGAACAATGAGCAGTACTTC. It yields the protein CSVVEGLANNEQYF. The rearrangement joins TRBV29-1 to TRBJ2-7, with 10 nucleotides matching TRBD2. The V gene's germline CDR1 is SQVTM and CDR2 ANQGSEA. The CDR3 sequence is 14 residues long. V shed 4 bases, J shed 7 bases, and the junction held 10 bases outside the gene matches.

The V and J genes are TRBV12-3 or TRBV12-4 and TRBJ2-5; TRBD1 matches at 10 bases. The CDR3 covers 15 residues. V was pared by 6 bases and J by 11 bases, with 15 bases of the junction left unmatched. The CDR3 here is CASSPGTGVGNEQYF. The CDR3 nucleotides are TGTGCCAGCAGCCCCGGGACAGGGGTGGGCAATGAGCAGTACTTC.

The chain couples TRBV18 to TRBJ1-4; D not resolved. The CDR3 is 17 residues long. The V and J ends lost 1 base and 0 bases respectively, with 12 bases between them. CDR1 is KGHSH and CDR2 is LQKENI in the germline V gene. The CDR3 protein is CASSPRATYATNEKLFF. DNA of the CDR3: TGTGCCAGCTCACCACGGGCGACGTATGCAACTAATGAAAAACTGTTTTTT.

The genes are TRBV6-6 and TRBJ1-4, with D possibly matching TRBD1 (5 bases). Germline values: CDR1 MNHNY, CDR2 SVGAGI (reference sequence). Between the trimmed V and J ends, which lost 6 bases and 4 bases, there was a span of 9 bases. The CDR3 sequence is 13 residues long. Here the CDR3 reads CASSQTVNEKLFF. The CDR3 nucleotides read TGTGCCAGCAGCCAGACAGTTAATGAAAAACTGTTTTTT.